This T cell receptor beta chain was sequenced for a study of blood T cell repertoires in COVID-19. Study context: In each case, the material was cDNA or gDNA derived from T cells, B-cell-depleted T cells, or PBMCs.

Trimming cost V 7 bases and J 7 bases; bases outside gene matches: 9. The CDR3 sequence is 14 residues long. Germline V lookup: CDR1 MNHEY, CDR2 SVGEGT. Per the study methods: It was from reference gene primer amplification that nucleated cell counts were estimated. The repertoire was sequenced with immunoSEQ multiplex PCR; TCRdb's copy has only in-frame clones and lacks some. V and J calls and clone size are as listed in that table; D and trimming were resolved from the DNA. The data show approximately 300,000 clones, 88% seen once. This clone came up once. This chain links TRBV6-2 or TRBV6-3 with TRBJ2-1; 8 bases agree with TRBD2. Input material: peripheral blood. The source is a woman aged 45-65 years with active or convalescent COVID-19. CDR3 sequence reads: CASTPTSVLNEQFF. CDR3 nucleotides: TGTGCCAGCACCCCGACTAGCGTCTTGAATGAGCAGTTCTTC.